Shown below are 32 T cell receptor beta chains from a single sample sequenced in a study of cytomegalovirus exposure and HLA in healthy donors (dated by TCRdb to about 2017). Library construction relied on the immunoSEQ multiplex PCR assay. Sourced from immuneACCESS, this table was stored by TCRdb with only in-frame sequences that have V and J called. A share of the clones is absent; for the studies checked, an unresolved V gene accounts for under half, and the remainder has no known explanation. For this sample there are over 55,000 clones; roughly 96% appear just once. 0.9% to 1% of the sample is taken by the ten largest. Specimen: PBMCs. These receptors were taken from a man between 18 and 35 years old in good health and CMV-seronegative.

The rearrangement joins TRBV14 to TRBJ2-1, with 8 bases matching TRBD2. The CDR3 is 16 amino acids. CDR1 SGHDN and CDR2 FVKESK come from the germline V gene. V was pared by 3 bases and J by 0 bases, with 4 bases of the junction left unmatched. Written as DNA, the CDR3 is TGTGCCAGCAGCCACCGGGAGGGCCGCTCCTACAATGAGCAGTTCTTC. This gives the protein CASSHREGRSYNEQFF.

Turning to this clone: At the DNA level, this CDR3 is encoded by other sequences in the same sample as well. The J gene is TRBJ1-1, the V gene TRBV2, with a possible D match to TRBD1 (5 bases). Trimming left V 2 bases short and J 2 bases short, with 12 bases between. The CDR3 is made up of 15 amino acids. Germline assignment: CDR1 SNHLY and CDR2 FYNNEI. DNA for the CDR3: TGTGCCAGCAGTGAATGGGGCGTTTTTAACACTGAAGCTTTCTTT. Translated, it gives CASSEWGVFNTEAFF.

The chain's CDR3 is CASSLERDSPREQFF. DNA for the CDR3: TGTGCCAGCAGCTTAGAGCGGGACTCCCCCCGAGAGCAGTTCTTC. The chain carries TRBV7-2 and TRBJ2-1, with 7 bases aligning to TRBD2. J was trimmed by 10 bases and V by 1 base; bases with no gene match: 10. This CDR3 spans 15 amino acids. The germline CDR1 and CDR2 sequences are SGHTA and FQGNSA.

The chain uses TRBV9 and TRBJ1-2, with D perhaps TRBD1 (5 bases). The germline V gene has CDR1 SGDLS and CDR2 YYNGEE. The CDR3 is 15 amino acids. The V end was cut by 0 bases, the J end by 4 bases, with 13 bases between. As DNA, the CDR3 is TGTGCCAGCAGCGTAGATGGTCAGGGAATCTATGGCTACACCTTC. Translating gives CASSVDGQGIYGYTF.

This clone was observed a single time. The CDR3 DNA reads as TGTGCCAGCAGGAGCACCTCGACAGGGGTGAGAAACATTCAGTACTTC. Translation gives CASRSTSTGVRNIQYF. The chain couples TRBV27 to TRBJ2-4; 8 bases map to TRBD1. Trimming cost V 6 bases and J 6 bases; bases outside gene matches: 13. The CDR3 consists of 16 residues. Germline CDR1 is MNHEY and CDR2 is SMNVEV (reference sequence).

There are a few counts of this clone. The chain combines TRBV28 with TRBJ2-5, with TRBD1 identical over 7 bases. The V segment lost 3 bases and the J segment 4 bases; nucleotides outside the gene matches: 5. This CDR3 is built from 14 residues. The germline CDR1 and CDR2 sequences are MDHEN and SYDVKM. The CDR3, as DNA: TGTGCCAGCAGTTTTAAAGGGGGCCTAGAGACCCAGTACTTC. This translates into CASSFKGGLETQYF.

The V and J genes are TRBV4-3 and TRBJ1-1; a weak D match, TRBD1 (6 bases). Looked up from germline, CDR1 is LGHNA and CDR2 is YSLEER. This CDR3 is built from 13 residues. V was trimmed by 4 bases and J by 1 base, leaving 7 bases between them. This CDR3 is CASSPTGNTEAFF. CDR3 nucleotides: TGCGCCAGCAGCCCGACAGGGAACACTGAAGCTTTCTTT.

The rearrangement links TRBV28 to TRBJ2-5; TRBD1 might be the D (5 bases). The CDR3 runs to 14 residues. The V end was cut by 5 bases, the J end by 6 bases, with 16 bases between. Looked up from germline, CDR1 is MDHEN and CDR2 is SYDVKM. CDR3 sequence (DNA): TGTGCCAGCAGTCCCACTCTGGGGCCGCAGACCCAGTACTTC. Amino acids: CASSPTLGPQTQYF.

The chain joins TRBV9 to TRBJ2-3; 7 bases align to TRBD2. The CDR3 is 17 residues long. V lost 0 bases and J lost 2; bases outside the gene matches: 9. The V gene's germline CDR1 is SGDLS and CDR2 YYNGEE. The CDR3 coding sequence is TGTGCCAGCAGCGTAGGCTCTCTAGCGGTTCCCACAGATACGCAGTATTTT. Encoded protein: CASSVGSLAVPTDTQYF.

The rearrangement links TRBV2 to TRBJ2-7, with 7 bases identical to TRBD2. V was pared by 3 bases and J by 6 bases, with 11 bases of the junction left unmatched. The germline CDR1 and CDR2 sequences are SNHLY and FYNNEI. The CDR3 has 15 residues. The CDR3 spells CASSEAFGGSGEQYF. CDR3 DNA sequence: TGTGCCAGCAGTGAGGCTTTCGGGGGGTCCGGCGAGCAGTACTTC. Variable domain in full (rest from reference TRBV2 and TRBJ2-7): EPEVTQTPSHQVTQMGQEVILRCVPISNHLYFYWYRQILGQKVEFLVSFYNNEISEKSEIFDDQFSVERPDGSNFTLKIRSTKLEDSAMYFCASSEAFGGSGEQYFGPGTRLTVT.

DNA of the CDR3: TGTGCCAGCACCCAAAAGGCACTAGCGGGTATCTACGAGCAGTACTTC. It specifies CASTQKALAGIYEQYF. The genes are TRBV28 and TRBJ2-7; TRBD2 matches 9 bases. V gave up 7 bases and J gave up 3 bases; unmatched junction bases: 13. The CDR3 covers 16 residues. CDR1 is MDHEN and CDR2 is SYDVKM in the germline V gene.

The chain links TRBV15 to TRBJ2-2, with D tentatively TRBD1 (5 bases). From germline, CDR1 is LNHNV and CDR2 YYDKDF (reference sequence). The CDR3 sequence is 15 residues long. V shed 2 bases and J shed 4 bases, with 11 bases lying between them. CDR3 in DNA: TGTGCCACCAGCAGACCCAGGGTGAGCACCGGGGAGCTGTTTTTT. Its translation is CATSRPRVSTGELFF.

V and J are TRBV27 and TRBJ2-1; maybe TRBD1 (5 bases). V was clipped by 5 bases and J by 10 bases, with 9 bases between them. The CDR3 sequence is 11 residues long. Germline values: CDR1 MNHEY, CDR2 SMNVEV (reference sequence). The CDR3 coding sequence is TGTGCCAGCAGTAGCGCAGGGGAGCAGTTCTTC. Protein sequence: CASSSAGEQFF.

V gene TRBV5-1 combines with J gene TRBJ2-7; D remains unclear. The germline V gene has CDR1 SGHRS and CDR2 YFSETQ. Trimming pared 0 bases from V and 5 bases from J, leaving 9 bases between. This CDR3 is 13 amino acids long. The CDR3 here is CASSLGALDEQYF. CDR3 in DNA: TGCGCCAGCAGCTTGGGGGCGTTGGACGAGCAGTACTTC.

This chain connects TRBV11-2 to TRBJ1-1; TRBD1 might be the D (5 bases). Germline-derived CDR1 and CDR2 are SGHAT and FQNNGV. The CDR3 has 15 amino acids. The V end lost 5 bases, the J end lost 5 bases, and 18 bases lay between the germline ends. The CDR3 loop reads CASSQGRVRDTEAFF. Here the CDR3 DNA reads TGTGCCAGCAGCCAGGGAAGGGTCAGGGATACTGAAGCTTTCTTT.

The J gene is TRBJ2-2, the V gene TRBV6-5; 7 positions agree with TRBD1. V trimming: 7 bases; J trimming: 5 bases; junction bases outside the gene matches: 10. CDR1 and CDR2 from the germline V gene are MNHEY and SVGAGI. The CDR3 runs to 15 residues. CDR3 sequence: CASTVTGVVTGELFF. CDR3 bases: TGTGCCAGCACGGTAACAGGGGTAGTAACCGGGGAGCTGTTTTTT.

This clone has only one observation. The chain has TRBV30 and TRBJ1-5; unclear D gene. Germline CDR1 is GTSNPN and CDR2 is SVGIG (reference sequence). The V end lost 0 bases, the J end lost 7 bases, and 10 bases lay between the germline ends. This CDR3 is built from 13 residues. The CDR3 nucleotides are TGTGCCTGGAGTGTACGGGGTAACCAGCCCCAGCATTTT. Residues: CAWSVRGNQPQHF.

CDR3 region: CASSQEAKLVYEQYF. The CDR3 DNA is TGCGCCAGCAGCCAAGAGGCAAAGTTGGTCTACGAGCAGTACTTC. The rearrangement links TRBV4-3 to TRBJ2-7; D is undetermined. The CDR3 has 15 amino acids. Trimming stripped 0 bases from V and 3 bases from J, with 12 bases between. CDR1 is LGHNA and CDR2 is YSLEER in the germline V gene.

The chain links TRBV5-1 to TRBJ2-7; TRBD1 agrees at 7 bases. J lost 1 base, V lost 4 bases, and 14 bases had no gene match. Germline loops: CDR1 SGHRS, CDR2 YFSETQ. CDR3 size: 17 residues. CDR3 in DNA: TGCGCCAGCAGCCAAGGGCTCGAGACAGGGTCATCCTACGAGCAGTACTTC. Protein: CASSQGLETGSSYEQYF.

V gene TRBV15 combines with J gene TRBJ2-1, with D tentatively TRBD1 (6 bases). Germline assignment: CDR1 LNHNV and CDR2 YYDKDF (reference sequence). This CDR3 is built from 15 residues. Deletions cut 5 bases from V and 2 bases from J, with 13 bases between. CDR3 amino acids: CATSAQGSAYNEQFF. CDR3 nucleotide sequence: TGTGCCACCAGCGCACAGGGTTCTGCCTACAATGAGCAGTTCTTC.

The CDR3 is CASSDTDSYEQYF. In nucleotides, the CDR3 is TGCGCCAGCAGTGACACGGACAGCTACGAGCAGTACTTC. The chain employs TRBV10-1 and TRBJ2-7, with a weak D call TRBD1 (6 bases). Per the germline V gene, CDR1 is WNHNN and CDR2 is SYGVQD (reference sequence). Trimming stripped 3 bases from V and 3 bases from J, with 9 bases between. The CDR3 consists of 13 residues.

CDR3 in DNA: TGTGCCAGTAGTACCTATCTTGGGGCCAACGTCCTGACTTTC. This gives the protein CASSTYLGANVLTF. The gene calls are TRBV19 and TRBJ2-6, with unresolved D. CDR1 is LNHDA, CDR2 SQIVND, per germline (reference sequence). Deletions cut 4 bases from V and 3 bases from J, with 7 bases between. CDR3 length: 14 residues.

The chain uses TRBV5-1 and TRBJ2-5; 7 nucleotides agree with TRBD1. CDR1 is SGHRS, CDR2 YFSETQ, per germline. The V gene end was trimmed by 0 bases and the J gene end by 2 bases; junction bases not matched to a gene: 4. CDR3 size: 15 residues. Written as DNA, the CDR3 is TGCGCCAGCAGCTTGGGACAGGGTAGTCAAGAGACCCAGTACTTC. It translates to CASSLGQGSQETQYF. The entire variable domain, with the rest obtained from reference TRBV5-1 and TRBJ2-5, is as follows: KAGVTQTPRYLIKTRGQQVTLSCSPISGHRSVSWYQQTPGQGLQFLFEYFSETQRNKGNFPGRFSGRQFSNSRSEMNVSTLELGDSALYLCASSLGQGSQETQYFGPGTRLLVL.

V is TRBV28 and J is TRBJ2-1; 12 bases fit TRBD2. Germline CDR1 and CDR2: MDHEN and SYDVKM. Unmatched junction bases numbered 7, after V lost 4 bases and J lost 6 bases. The CDR3 runs to 16 residues. In DNA form, the CDR3 reads TGTGCCAGCAGTTCACGGACTAGCGGGATCTTCAATGAGCAGTTCTTC. Translated, it gives CASSSRTSGIFNEQFF.

The V and J genes are TRBV30 and TRBJ1-2, with D tentatively TRBD1 (6 bases). Trimming cost V 1 base and J 8 bases, with 20 bases left between them. In germline, CDR1 is GTSNPN, CDR2 SVGIG (reference sequence). This CDR3 comprises 15 residues. The CDR3 reads CAWSEGAGDTGGYTF. The CDR3 DNA is TGTGCCTGGAGTGAAGGTGCGGGGGACACAGGGGGCTACACCTTC.

The chain has TRBV5-1 and TRBJ1-2, with D perhaps TRBD1 (5 bases). The CDR3 runs to 14 residues. With 0 bases removed from V and 3 bases from J, the gap between germline ends came to 9 bases. Germline loops: CDR1 SGHRS, CDR2 YFSETQ. CDR3 amino acids: CASSLGQGDYGYTF. For the CDR3, the DNA is TGCGCCAGCAGCTTGGGTCAAGGGGACTATGGCTACACCTTC.

This clone occurred once. The CDR3 nucleotides are TGTGCCAGCAGTTTCACCGGGACAGGTGTCGTCCTGACTTTC. Translation gives CASSFTGTGVVLTF. The rearrangement uses TRBV27 and TRBJ2-6, with 8 positions matching TRBD1. The CDR3 contains 14 residues. CDR1 and CDR2 (germline): MNHEY, SMNVEV (reference sequence). J lost 12 bases, V lost 3 bases, and 7 bases had no gene match.

This rearrangement joins TRBV7-9 to TRBJ1-2, with 7 positions matching TRBD1. The J segment lost 6 bases and the V segment lost 5 bases, leaving 12 bases of the junction unmatched. The CDR3 spans 15 residues. The germline V gene has CDR1 SEHNR and CDR2 FQNEAQ (reference sequence). Here the CDR3 reads CASSPYRGTVHGYTF. CDR3 DNA: TGTGCCAGCAGCCCCTATAGGGGGACAGTCCATGGCTACACCTTC.

This chain joins TRBV9 and TRBJ2-6, with 8 bases matching TRBD1. Germline loops: CDR1 SGDLS, CDR2 YYNGEE. This CDR3 has 15 amino acids. V was clipped by 3 bases and J by 1 base; unmatched bases: 0. The CDR3 coding sequence is TGTGCCAGCAGCGGGACAGGGTCTGGGGCCAACGTCCTGACTTTC. It codes for CASSGTGSGANVLTF.

The rearrangement links TRBV10-3 to TRBJ2-3; a possible D gene is TRBD2 (5 bases). The CDR3 totals 16 residues. Germline lookup yields CDR1 ENHRY and CDR2 SYGVKD. The V gene lost 3 bases and the J gene lost 1 base, with 14 bases spanning the gap. CDR3 DNA sequence: TGTGCCATCAGTGAACAAGCGGTGTCGGGCACAGATACGCAGTATTTT. Its translation: CAISEQAVSGTDTQYF.

The rearrangement uses TRBV23-1 and TRBJ1-3; 11 nucleotides align to TRBD1. TRBV23-1 is flagged as an ORF with uncertain function. This CDR3 has 17 amino acids. V trimming: 2 bases; J trimming: 2 bases; junction bases outside the gene matches: 5. The CDR3 DNA reads TGCGCCAGCAGTCAAAACGCGGACAGGGGGCCTGGAAACACCATATATTTT. It encodes CASSQNADRGPGNTIYF.

The chain carries TRBV2 and TRBJ2-3; 7 bases are shared with TRBD2. There are 13 residues in the CDR3. Germline loops: CDR1 SNHLY, CDR2 FYNNEI. V lost 10 bases to trimming and J lost 3 bases; unmatched junction nucleotides: 7. The CDR3 DNA sequence: TGTGCCACATCGGGACTACTAACAGATACGCAGTATTTT. The encoded protein is CATSGLLTDTQYF.